This TCR beta chain was identified in a study of shared clonotypes between healthy human individuals. Each donor was a Caucasian adult residing in Nashville, Tennessee. The CDR3 contains 11 residues. Germline-derived CDR1 and CDR2 are SGHDT and YYEEEE. V lost 4 bases and J lost 0, with 0 bases in between. To note about this clone: Its target is not known. This specimen includes other DNA sequences encoding the same CDR3.

The repertoire was sequenced with immunoSEQ multiplex PCR; TCRdb's copy has only in-frame clones and lacks some. This sample carries millions of clones, roughly 95% of them seen once, and the ten largest clones take more than 0.1%. The study, taken as a whole, reports: Around 5.3% of naive CD4 clonotypes were shared across a handful of donors. Non-shared clonotypes showed lower generation probabilities than clonotypes common to all four donors.

The sample comprised naive CD4+ T cells sorted from blood. Subset reported: CD45RA+ positively selected. The origin of this receptor is a man aged 18 to 29 in good health. The genes are TRBV5-6 and TRBJ2-3, with D unclear. The CDR3 reads CASSSTDTQYF. The DNA for the CDR3 is TGTGCCAGCAGCAGCACAGATACGCAGTATTTT.